The source of this TCR beta chain is a study of T cell clonality in common variable immunodeficiency (dated by TCRdb to between 2014 and 2016). General conclusions and limits of the study: It was noted by the authors that sequencing of the repertoires of T cell subpopulations would be needed to clarify the cause of the increased clonality in CVID. Although equal DNA input was used, an average of about 75,000 unique sequences per sample was obtained for controls, compared with approximately 30,000 for CVID samples. Correlations of repertoire features with clinical complications were constrained by heterogeneity among patients within the CVID cohort. TCRbeta clonality was higher in CVID subjects than in healthy controls (t-test p = 0.018), and the increase was most characteristic of about a third of subjects. Healthy controls shared more TCRbeta clones with each other than CVID subjects shared among themselves (p < 0.0001). Fewer deletions and N-nucleotide insertions were reportedly observed in CVID TCRbeta sequences, and highly modified clones with 13 or more V deletions were reportedly absent from CVID TCRbeta sequences.

Standard criteria were used to diagnose CVID, namely serum IgG, IgA and/or IgM reduced below the normal range together with specific antibody deficiency. There were some 45 subjects in the CVID group (about 15 female and 29 male), ranging in age from about 9 to 65 years, with a mean age of roughly 40. Both CVID patients and healthy controls were predominantly of Caucasian heritage. At the time of study participation, every CVID subject had been on replacement immunoglobulin therapy for at least one year. When blood was collected, none of the CVID subjects were ill or on immunomodulatory or immunosuppressive medication. Heparinized peripheral whole blood samples of about 5 to 8 ml were collected from each donor. Genomic DNA from adults with common variable immune deficiency (CVID) and from healthy adult controls was used to sequence TCRbeta CDR3 repertoires. Diluted blood was subjected to density centrifugation over Hypaque 1077 or Ficoll-Paque for isolation of peripheral blood mononuclear cells. Genomic DNA was extracted from unsorted mononuclear cells by Qiagen column purification or by a centrifugation-based method.

Including the terminal cysteine and phenylalanine, the CDR3 comprises 13 residues. Part of the CDR3 DNA is given, 30 bases translated from base 1. Looking up the germline V gene yields CDR1 SGHTS and CDR2 YDEGEE. V and J are trimmed by 5 bases and 5 bases, and the gene matches miss 3 bases of the junction. With regard to this clone: Its antigen is still unknown. The sequence runs out 3 residues before the end of the CDR3; the remainder is reconstructed from the germline J gene.

For sequencing input, CVID and control samples contributed equivalent amounts of genomic DNA. For every sample, a 60 bp segment covering the rearranged TCRbeta CDR3 region was amplified and then sequenced. The immunoSEQ assay, a bias-corrected multiplex PCR combined with high-throughput sequencing, was used to amplify TCRbeta. The authors' pipeline ran thus. Each unique nucleotide sequence was treated as a clone and annotated with V, D and J genes, copy number and frequency. Sequences were labeled productive if in frame, and non-productive if out of frame or containing stop codons. As previously described, clonality was calculated on the basis of Shannon's entropy. The predicted amino acid sequences of productive clones were used to derive the mean CDR3 Kyte-Doolittle hydropathy. The R hclust function was used to hierarchically cluster scaled V gene usage with Manhattan distance and complete linkage. To assess clone sharing by CDR3 amino acid sequence, 12 repertoires per group were resampled over 100 rounds. Repertoires were searched for 70 published EBV-specific and 245 published CMV-specific TCRbeta sequences. A couple of CVID samples that yielded fewer than 10,000 sequences were excluded from the analysis, so roughly 42 CVID repertoires were retained. TCRdb limited this immuneACCESS table to in-frame rearrangements with V and J called. A share of clones is missing; checked studies link under half to unresolved V genes, and the rest is unexplained. V, J and clone size were drawn from that table, and D and trimming were deduced from the DNA. This sample's table has entries for around 15,000 clones. The top ten clonotypes cover roughly 4.5% of the sample.

This TCR came from a human donor with common variable immunodeficiency. The specimen sequenced was peripheral blood mononuclear cells. Recombination connected TRBV5-8 to TRBJ2-7, with 11 bases aligning to TRBD1. CDR3 region: CASRRTGGHEQYF. The CDR3 DNA, read in part, is TGTGCCAGCAGGCGGACAGGGGGCCACGAG.